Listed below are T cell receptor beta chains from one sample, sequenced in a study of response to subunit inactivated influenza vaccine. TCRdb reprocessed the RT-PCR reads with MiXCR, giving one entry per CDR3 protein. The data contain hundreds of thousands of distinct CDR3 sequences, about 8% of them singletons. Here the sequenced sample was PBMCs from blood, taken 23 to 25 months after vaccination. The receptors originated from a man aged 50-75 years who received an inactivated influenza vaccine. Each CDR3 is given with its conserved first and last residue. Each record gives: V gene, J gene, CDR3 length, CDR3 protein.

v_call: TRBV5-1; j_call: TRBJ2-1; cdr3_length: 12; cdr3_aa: CASSLDWGEQFF
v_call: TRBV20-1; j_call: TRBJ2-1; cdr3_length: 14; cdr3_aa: CSARGLAGRNEQFF
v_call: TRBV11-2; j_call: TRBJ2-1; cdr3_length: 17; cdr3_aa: CASSSLRSQGSRNEQFF
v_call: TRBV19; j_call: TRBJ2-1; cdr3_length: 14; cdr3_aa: CATRTSGRVNEQFF
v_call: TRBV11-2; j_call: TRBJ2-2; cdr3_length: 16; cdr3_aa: CASSFRDRGPAGELFF
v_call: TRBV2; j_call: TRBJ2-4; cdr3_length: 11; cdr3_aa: CASRTGAIQYF
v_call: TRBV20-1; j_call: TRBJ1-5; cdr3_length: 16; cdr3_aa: CSARGGGQGLGQPQHF
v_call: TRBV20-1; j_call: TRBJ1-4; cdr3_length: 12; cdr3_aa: CSARPEIGKLFF
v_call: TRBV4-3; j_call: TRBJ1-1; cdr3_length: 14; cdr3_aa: CASSQVLGNTEAFF
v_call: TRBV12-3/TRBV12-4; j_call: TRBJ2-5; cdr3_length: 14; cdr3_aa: CASRHTGGRETQYF
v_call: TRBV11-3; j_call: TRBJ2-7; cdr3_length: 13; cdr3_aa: CASSPRVAGEQYF
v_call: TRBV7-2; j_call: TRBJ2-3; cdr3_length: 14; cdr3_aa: CASSSGLSPDTQYF
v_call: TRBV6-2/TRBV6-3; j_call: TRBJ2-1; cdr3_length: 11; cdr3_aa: CASSRDLEQFF
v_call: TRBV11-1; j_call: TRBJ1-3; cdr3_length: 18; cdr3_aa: CASSLVSGGRLSGNTIYF
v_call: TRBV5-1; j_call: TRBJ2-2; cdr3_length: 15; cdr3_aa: CASSPGLVDTGELFF
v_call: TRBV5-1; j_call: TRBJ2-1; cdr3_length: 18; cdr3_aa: CASSFFAPGQGAYNEQFF